The 23 T cell receptor beta chains reported below all come from one sample, sequenced in a study of blood T cell repertoires in COVID-19. Sequencing used immunoSEQ multiplex PCR; TCRdb keeps in-frame clones, though not all of them. The repertoire includes tens of thousands of clones, approximately 70% of them detected once, and under 75% sits in the top ten. Sequenced sample: peripheral blood. These receptors were collected from a man older than 75 with acute or convalescent COVID-19.

The chain is built from TRBV7-2 and TRBJ2-5; D possibly corresponds to TRBD1 (5 bases). V dropped 1 base and J dropped 1 base, with 7 bases sitting between them. CDR1 and CDR2 (germline): SGHTA, FQGNSA. The CDR3 length is 14 residues. Written as DNA, the CDR3 is TGTGCCAGCAGCTTAGGGCAGGGCCAAGAGACCCAGTACTTC. Translating it yields CASSLGQGQETQYF.

The chain links TRBV28 to TRBJ2-5; TRBD1 agrees at 7 bases. Trimming took 4 bases from V and 5 from J; bases not matched to a gene: 7. Germline V gene sequence: CDR1 MDHEN, CDR2 SYDVKM. This CDR3 is built from 14 residues. The chain's CDR3 is CASSSPQGTETQYF. The CDR3 DNA reads TGTGCCAGCAGTTCGCCACAGGGGACGGAGACCCAGTACTTC.

V gene TRBV12-3 or TRBV12-4 combines with J gene TRBJ1-1; 8 positions match TRBD1. Trimming took 6 bases from V and 4 from J; bases not matched to a gene: 4. CDR3 length: 13 amino acids. The CDR3, as DNA: TGTGCCAGCAGCAGACAGGGGACCACTGAAGCTTTCTTT. Translating it yields CASSRQGTTEAFF.

This chain joins TRBV9 and TRBJ1-4, with 8 bases identical to TRBD1. There are 15 residues in the CDR3. The germline V gene has CDR1 SGDLS and CDR2 YYNGEE. Unmatched junction bases numbered 9, after V lost 3 bases and J lost 8 bases. DNA of the CDR3: TGTGCCAGCAGCGCCTCGACAGGGGAATACGAAAAACTGTTTTTT. Translated: CASSASTGEYEKLFF.

J is TRBJ2-2 and V is TRBV28, with TRBD2 matching 9 bases. The CDR3 consists of 15 residues. V was pared by 6 bases and J by 0 bases, with 2 bases of the junction left unmatched. The germline V gene encodes CDR1 MDHEN and CDR2 SYDVKM. The CDR3 DNA reads TGTGCCAGCAGCCTAGCGGGGCCGAACACCGGGGAGCTGTTTTTT. Translating gives CASSLAGPNTGELFF. The complete variable domain, with remaining parts taken from reference TRBV28 and TRBJ2-2, reads DVKVTQSSRYLVKRTGEKVFLECVQDMDHENMFWYRQDPGLGLRLIYFSYDVKMKEKGDIPEGYSVSREKKERFSLILESASTNQTSMYLCASSLAGPNTGELFFGEGSRLTVL.

The rearrangement uses TRBV27 and TRBJ1-1, with D possibly TRBD1 on 5 matching bases. The CDR3 covers 14 residues. V lost 6 bases, J lost 2 bases, and 13 bases lay in between. In germline, CDR1 is MNHEY, CDR2 SMNVEV (reference sequence). The CDR3 spells CASSRRGRNTEAFF. The DNA for the CDR3 is TGTGCCAGCAGCCGAAGGGGCCGAAACACTGAAGCTTTCTTT.

This clone was observed a single time. This chain uses TRBV7-2 with TRBJ2-7; D might be TRBD1 (5 bases). V was pared by 2 bases and J by 2 bases, with 13 bases between. CDR1 and CDR2 (germline): SGHTA, FQGNSA. The CDR3 has 15 amino acids. CDR3 coding DNA: TGTGCCAGCAGCTTATATCAGGGATCCACCTACGAGCAGTACTTC. Protein product: CASSLYQGSTYEQYF.

The J gene is TRBJ2-3, the V gene TRBV27, with TRBD2 matching over 13 bases. The CDR3 runs to 13 residues. V lost 8 bases to trimming and J lost 11 bases; unmatched junction nucleotides: 7. Germline lookup yields CDR1 MNHEY and CDR2 SMNVEV (reference sequence). CDR3 amino acids: CASSGLAGVRQYF. DNA for the CDR3: TGTGCCAGCTCTGGACTAGCGGGAGTTCGGCAGTATTTT.

The rearrangement joins TRBV15 to TRBJ2-7; 11 bases agree with TRBD2. The CDR3 extends over 15 amino acids. V lost 5 bases, J lost 3 bases, and 6 bases stayed unmatched. Germline CDR1 reads LNHNV; CDR2 reads YYDKDF (reference sequence). CDR3 residues: CATSPGTSGYYEQYF. The CDR3 DNA is TGTGCCACCAGCCCCGGGACTAGCGGATACTACGAGCAGTACTTC. Together with reference TRBV15 and TRBJ2-7, the CDR3 gives the full variable domain: DAMVIQNPRYQVTQFGKPVTLSCSQTLNHNVMYWYQQKSSQAPKLLFHYYDKDFNNEADTPDNFQSRRPNTSFCFLDIRSPGLGDTAMYLCATSPGTSGYYEQYFGPGTRLTVT.

The chain couples TRBV6-5 to TRBJ1-6; D not certain. Trimming removed 4 bases from V and 3 bases from J, with 13 bases in between. The CDR3 runs 16 residues. Per germline, CDR1 MNHEY and CDR2 SVGAGI. The CDR3, as DNA: TGTGCCAGCAGTTTTTCCCTACCTAGCTATAATTCACCCCTCCACTTT. It yields the protein CASSFSLPSYNSPLHF.

This clone was counted only a few times. V and J are TRBV6-2 or TRBV6-3 and TRBJ1-5; 8 bases line up with TRBD1. Germline lookup yields CDR1 MNHEY and CDR2 SVGEGT. Trimming removed 1 base from V and 7 bases from J; junction bases left unmatched: 12. The CDR3 sequence is 17 residues long. The CDR3: CASSYFPTGAGFQPQHF. CDR3 DNA: TGTGCCAGCAGTTACTTTCCGACAGGGGCCGGTTTCCAGCCCCAGCATTTT.

V usage is TRBV2 and J usage is TRBJ2-1; 9 bases fit TRBD1. CDR3 length: 15 amino acids. Germline lookup yields CDR1 SNHLY and CDR2 FYNNEI. Trimming removed 6 bases from V and 9 bases from J; junction bases left unmatched: 12. In nucleotides, the CDR3 is TGTGCCAGCAGCGGGACGGACAGGGGAAGGGGTGAGCAGTTCTTC. Residues: CASSGTDRGRGEQFF.

This chain connects TRBV10-3 to TRBJ2-1; 8 nucleotides match TRBD2. The length of the CDR3 is 12 residues. CDR1 and CDR2 (germline): ENHRY, SYGVKD. V was clipped by 11 bases and J by 2 bases; unmatched bases: 2. The CDR3 bases are TGTGCCTCCGGGGGGGCCTACAATGAGCAGTTCTTC. Translating it yields CASGGAYNEQFF.

This clone was counted a few times. CDR3 DNA: TGTGCCAGCAGCTTAAGCGGGAGCATCTACGAGCAGTACTTC. Translation gives CASSLSGSIYEQYF. The V gene is TRBV7-9, the J gene TRBJ2-7, with 8 bases fitting TRBD2. Unmatched junction bases numbered 3, after V lost 2 bases and J lost 3 bases. Germline loops: CDR1 SEHNR, CDR2 FQNEAQ (reference sequence). CDR3 length equals 14 residues.

V and J are TRBV29-1 and TRBJ2-6, with TRBD1 matching 7 bases. Looked up from germline, CDR1 is SQVTM and CDR2 is ANQGSEA. Losses at the gene ends were 1 base for V and 4 bases for J; bases not matched to a gene: 4. This CDR3 has 15 amino acids. The CDR3 protein is CSVEVRGRGANVLTF. The CDR3 DNA follows: TGCAGCGTTGAAGTGAGGGGGCGCGGGGCCAACGTCCTGACTTTC.

The chain uses TRBV27 and TRBJ2-2, with 7 bases identical to TRBD2. Trimming at V came to 3 bases and at J to 0 bases, leaving 4 bases not matched to a gene. Germline CDR1 reads MNHEY; CDR2 reads SMNVEV (reference sequence). The CDR3 is 16 amino acids. The CDR3 DNA follows: TGTGCCAGCAGTTTCCCTAGCGGTGCGAACACCGGGGAGCTGTTTTTT. It yields the protein CASSFPSGANTGELFF.

The chain joins TRBV19 to TRBJ2-1, with a tentative D call TRBD1 (6 bases). The germline V gene has CDR1 LNHDA and CDR2 SQIVND (reference sequence). This CDR3 region has 15 residues. V was trimmed by 4 bases and J by 2 bases, leaving 12 bases between them. The CDR3 loop reads CASSKQGQAYNEQFF. The CDR3 nucleotides read TGTGCCAGTAGTAAGCAGGGGCAAGCCTACAATGAGCAGTTCTTC. The complete variable domain, with remaining parts taken from reference TRBV19 and TRBJ2-1, reads DGGITQSPKYLFRKEGQNVTLSCEQNLNHDAMYWYRQDPGQGLRLIYYSQIVNDFQKGDIAEGYSVSREKKESFPLTVTSAQKNPTAFYLCASSKQGQAYNEQFFGPGTRLTVL.

V gene TRBV3-1 (or the pseudogene TRBV3-2) combines with J gene TRBJ2-7, with D unclear. This CDR3 contains 13 residues. CDR1 and CDR2 (germline): LGHDT, YNNKEL (reference sequence). Trimming removed 6 bases at V and 3 bases at J, with 12 bases between. CDR3 in amino acids: CASRLQASYEQYF. DNA of the CDR3: TGTGCCAGCAGACTCCAAGCTAGCTACGAGCAGTACTTC.

This chain uses TRBV3-1 (or the pseudogene TRBV3-2) with TRBJ2-3, with D possibly matching TRBD2 (6 bases). Germline values: CDR1 LGHDT, CDR2 YNNKEL (reference sequence). Trimming removed 3 bases at V and 3 bases at J, with 16 bases between. This CDR3 region has 16 residues. As DNA, the CDR3 is TGTGCCAGCAGCCACTTCGGGGGAGCGGTAACAGATACGCAGTATTTT. The encoded protein is CASSHFGGAVTDTQYF.

The V gene is TRBV28, the J gene TRBJ1-1; 7 bases agree with TRBD1. Germline loops: CDR1 MDHEN, CDR2 SYDVKM. This CDR3 is 15 amino acids long. Losses at the gene ends were 5 bases for V and 5 bases for J; bases not matched to a gene: 11. The CDR3 nucleotides read TGTGCCAGCAGTCCCCCCCTGACAGGGTGGACTGAAGCTTTCTTT. This codes for CASSPPLTGWTEAFF.

The rearrangement uses TRBV10-1 and TRBJ2-7; 8 nucleotides match TRBD1. The CDR3 has 16 residues. Trimming cost V 2 bases and J 3 bases; bases outside gene matches: 9. The germline V gene encodes CDR1 WNHNN and CDR2 SYGVQD (reference sequence). CDR3 bases: TGCGCCAGCAGTGAGCGGCAGGGGGCTGAGGTCTACGAGCAGTACTTC. It is translated as CASSERQGAEVYEQYF.

This clone was seen only a few times. The V and J genes are TRBV12-3 or TRBV12-4 and TRBJ1-4; TRBD1 matches 7 bases. The CDR3 runs to 13 residues. V trimming: 8 bases; J trimming: 7 bases; junction bases outside the gene matches: 7. The CDR3: CASGTRGLEKLFF. The CDR3 coding sequence is TGTGCCAGCGGGACGAGGGGGCTTGAAAAACTGTTTTTT.

The V gene is TRBV3-1 (or the pseudogene TRBV3-2), the J gene TRBJ2-1; TRBD2 is a possible D gene (6 bases). Trimming cost V 0 bases and J 7 bases, with 13 bases left between them. In germline, CDR1 is LGHDT, CDR2 YNNKEL (reference sequence). The CDR3 runs 15 residues. CDR3 sequence (DNA): TGTGCCAGCAGCCAAGAGTGGGGGAGGCGGAATGAGCAGTTCTTC. It translates to CASSQEWGRRNEQFF.